The rows below give T cell receptor beta chains drawn from one sample of a study of T-cell reconstitution after alpha-beta-depleted transplantation in children. TCRdb itself ran the PCR reads through MiXCR, one entry per CDR3 protein. Among more than 300,000 distinct CDR3 sequences listed, around 15% were seen once. This specimen consisted of PBMCs, mostly from graft donor cells, obtained 360 days after TCRalphabeta/CD19-depleted stem cell transplant. The receptor set was obtained from a male patient under 10 years old who had a stem cell transplant for acute lymphoblastic leukemia, so the T cells may come from the graft donor. CDR3s include the opening cysteine and the closing phenylalanine or tryptophan. A D gene is named only where the DNA matches it firmly. Rows may omit the clone size; those that give it use once, few, many or a size class.

D	V	size	J	CDR3	DNA
TRBD2	TRBV28	many	TRBJ2-7	CASSFGGLAGVGAYEQYF	TGTGCCAGCAGTTTCGGAGGACTAGCGGGAGTAGGGGCCTACGAGCAGTACTTC
.	TRBV5-1	few	TRBJ2-7	CASSLEELSSYEQYF	TGCGCCAGCAGCTTGGAAGAGTTGAGCTCCTACGAGCAGTACTTC
.	TRBV12-3/TRBV12-4	many	TRBJ2-7	CASSFGGSSHLSYEQYF	TGTGCCAGCAGTTTTGGCGGAAGTAGCCACTTGTCCTACGAGCAGTACTTC
.	TRBV15	many	TRBJ2-5	CATSRVQGPQETQYF	TGTGCCACCAGCAGGGTACAGGGACCGCAAGAGACCCAGTACTTC
.	TRBV12-3/TRBV12-4	many	TRBJ1-5	CASSPEGDQPQHF	TGTGCCAGCAGTCCGGAGGGAGATCAGCCCCAGCATTTT
.	TRBV11-2	.	TRBJ2-3	CASRLDRWRADTQYF	TGTGCCAGCAGATTAGACAGGTGGAGGGCAGATACGCAGTATTTT
.	TRBV5-1	few	TRBJ2-7	CASSLRTGEAYEQYF	TGCGCCAGCAGCTTGAGAACAGGGGAGGCTTACGAGCAGTACTTC
TRBD1	TRBV7-3	.	TRBJ2-7	CASSVRQGYEQYF	TGTGCCAGCAGCGTAAGACAGGGCTACGAGCAGTACTTC
TRBD2	TRBV28	many	TRBJ2-4	CASSLLAGVGVVHIQYF	TGTGCCAGCAGTTTGCTAGCGGGAGTGGGGGTGGTACACATTCAGTACTTC
.	TRBV10-3	.	TRBJ2-5	CAISQPQLAGQETQYF	TGTGCCATCAGTCAACCCCAGCTGGCGGGACAAGAGACCCAGTACTTC
.	TRBV3-1	.	TRBJ2-7	CASSPLVRSGKTYEQYF	TGTGCCAGCAGCCCTCTCGTAAGGTCTGGTAAGACCTACGAGCAGTACTTC
TRBD1	TRBV4-1	many	TRBJ2-1	CASSQPLGQGAYNEQFF	TGCGCCAGCAGCCAACCACTTGGACAGGGCGCCTACAATGAGCAGTTCTTC
.	TRBV28	few	TRBJ2-3	CASSLPRLSGNTQYF	TGTGCCAGCAGTCTACCGCGGTTATCCGGGAATACGCAGTATTTT
.	TRBV9	.	TRBJ2-3	CASSPPDWTDTQYF	TGTGCCAGCAGCCCCCCGGACTGGACAGATACGCAGTATTTT
.	TRBV7-9	once	TRBJ2-5	CASSFIDETQYF	TGTGCCAGCAGCTTCATCGATGAGACCCAGTACTTC
.	TRBV5-1	.	TRBJ1-1	CASRGEEAFF	TGCGCCAGCAGGGGGGAAGAAGCTTTCTTT
TRBD2	TRBV24-1	.	TRBJ2-1	CATRSSGRGNEQFF	TGTGCCACCAGATCTAGCGGGAGGGGCAATGAGCAGTTCTTC
.	TRBV7-9	few	TRBJ2-5	CASSPALATYFQETQYF	TGTGCCAGCAGCCCCGCCCTAGCGACTTACTTTCAAGAGACCCAGTACTTC